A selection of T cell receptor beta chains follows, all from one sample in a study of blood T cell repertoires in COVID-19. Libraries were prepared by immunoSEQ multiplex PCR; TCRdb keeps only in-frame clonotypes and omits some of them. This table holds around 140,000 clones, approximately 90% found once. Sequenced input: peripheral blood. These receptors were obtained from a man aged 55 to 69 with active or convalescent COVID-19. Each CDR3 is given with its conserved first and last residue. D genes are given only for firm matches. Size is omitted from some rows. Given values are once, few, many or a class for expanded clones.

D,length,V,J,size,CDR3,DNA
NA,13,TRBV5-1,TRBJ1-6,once,CASSFDSNSPLHF,TGCGCCAGCAGCTTCGACAGTAATTCACCCCTCCACTTT
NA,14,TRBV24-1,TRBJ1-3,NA,CATSDSGPGNTIYF,TGTGCCACCAGTGATTCGGGTCCCGGAAACACCATATATTTT
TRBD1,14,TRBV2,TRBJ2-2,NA,CASIGTGKTGELFF,TGTGCCAGCATCGGGACAGGGAAGACCGGGGAGCTGTTTTTT
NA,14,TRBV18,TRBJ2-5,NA,CASSPPFSQETQYF,TGTGCCAGCTCACCACCGTTTTCTCAAGAGACCCAGTACTTC
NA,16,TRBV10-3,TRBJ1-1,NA,CAISLRELRVNTEAFF,TGTGCCATCAGTCTAAGAGAACTCAGGGTCAACACTGAAGCTTTCTTT
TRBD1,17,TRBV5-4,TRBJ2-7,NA,CASSLGVGGQGVYEQYF,TGTGCCAGCAGCTTGGGTGTAGGGGGACAGGGGGTCTACGAGCAGTACTTC
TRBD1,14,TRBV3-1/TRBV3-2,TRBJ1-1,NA,CASSIGTGNTEAFF,TGTGCCAGCAGCATCGGGACAGGGAACACTGAAGCTTTCTTT
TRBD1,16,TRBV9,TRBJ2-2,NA,CASSPRQGVVTGELFF,TGTGCCAGCAGCCCCCGACAGGGAGTTGTAACCGGGGAGCTGTTTTTT
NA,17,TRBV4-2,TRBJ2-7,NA,CASSQVFGGVSSYEQYF,TGTGCCAGCAGCCAAGTGTTCGGCGGGGTTAGCTCCTACGAGCAGTACTTC
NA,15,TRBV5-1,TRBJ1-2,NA,CASSLGGEGRDGYTF,TGCGCCAGCAGCTTGGGCGGCGAGGGTCGGGATGGCTACACCTTC
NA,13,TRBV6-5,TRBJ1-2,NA,CASRREGGYGYTF,TGTGCCAGTCGCAGGGAAGGGGGCTATGGCTACACCTTC
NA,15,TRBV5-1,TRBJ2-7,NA,CASSLYGEDSYEQYF,TGCGCCAGCAGCTTGTATGGTGAGGACTCCTACGAGCAGTACTTC
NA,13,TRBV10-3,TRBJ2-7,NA,CAISDSGSYEQYF,TGTGCCATCAGTGATTCAGGCAGCTACGAGCAGTACTTC
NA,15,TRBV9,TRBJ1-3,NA,CASSVDGSSGNTIYF,TGTGCCAGCAGCGTAGACGGGAGCTCTGGAAACACCATATATTTT
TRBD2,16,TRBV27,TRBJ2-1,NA,CASSLLTSGRANEQFF,TGTGCCAGCAGTCTCTTGACTAGCGGGAGGGCCAATGAGCAGTTCTTC
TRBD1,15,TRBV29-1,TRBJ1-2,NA,CSVEQRTGGADGYTF,TGCAGCGTTGAACAGCGGACAGGGGGCGCGGATGGCTACACCTTC
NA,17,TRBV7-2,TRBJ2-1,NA,CASSGEVVTRPHNEQFF,TGTGCCAGCAGCGGAGAGGTAGTGACTAGACCGCACAATGAGCAGTTCTTC
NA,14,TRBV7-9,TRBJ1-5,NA,CASSLGGGNQPQHF,TGTGCCAGCAGCCTCGGGGGGGGCAATCAGCCCCAGCATTTT
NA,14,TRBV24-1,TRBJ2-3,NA,CATSGLQSTDTQYF,TGTGCCACCAGTGGCTTACAGAGCACAGATACGCAGTATTTT
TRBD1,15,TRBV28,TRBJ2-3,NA,CASSFGTARTDTQYF,TGTGCCAGCAGTTTCGGGACAGCTCGCACAGATACGCAGTATTTT
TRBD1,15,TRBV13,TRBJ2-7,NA,CASTPGGTRSYEQYF,TGTGCCAGCACCCCAGGGGGAACTAGGTCCTACGAGCAGTACTTC
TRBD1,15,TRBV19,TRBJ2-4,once,CASSPAGQGKNIQYF,TGTGCCAGTAGTCCCGCTGGACAGGGGAAAAACATTCAGTACTTC